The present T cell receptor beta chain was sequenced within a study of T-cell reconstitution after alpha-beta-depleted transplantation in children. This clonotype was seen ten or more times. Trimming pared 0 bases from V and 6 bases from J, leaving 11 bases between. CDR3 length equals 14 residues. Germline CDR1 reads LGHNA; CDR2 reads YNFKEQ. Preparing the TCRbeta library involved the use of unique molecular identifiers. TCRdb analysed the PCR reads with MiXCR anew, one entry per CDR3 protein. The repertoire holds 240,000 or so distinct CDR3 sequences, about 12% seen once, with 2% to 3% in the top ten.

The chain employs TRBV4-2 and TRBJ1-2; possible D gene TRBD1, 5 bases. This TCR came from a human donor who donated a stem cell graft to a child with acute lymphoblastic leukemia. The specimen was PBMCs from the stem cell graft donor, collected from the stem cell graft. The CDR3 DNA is TGTGCCAGCAGCCAAGACAGGGTGGGGAATGGCTACACCTTC. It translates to CASSQDRVGNGYTF.